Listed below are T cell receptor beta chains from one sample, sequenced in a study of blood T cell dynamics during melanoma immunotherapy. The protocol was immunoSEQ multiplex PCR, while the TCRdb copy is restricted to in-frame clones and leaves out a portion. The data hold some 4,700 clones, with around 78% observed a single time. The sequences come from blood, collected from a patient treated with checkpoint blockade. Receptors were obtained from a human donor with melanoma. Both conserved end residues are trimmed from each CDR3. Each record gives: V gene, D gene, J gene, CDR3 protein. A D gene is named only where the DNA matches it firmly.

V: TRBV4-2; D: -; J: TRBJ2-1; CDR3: ASSLQVSYNEQF
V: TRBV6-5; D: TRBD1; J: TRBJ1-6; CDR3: ASSFDRETYNSPLH
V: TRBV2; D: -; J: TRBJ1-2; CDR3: ASSEGPYYGYT
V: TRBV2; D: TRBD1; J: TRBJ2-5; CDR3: ASSQTGVGETQY
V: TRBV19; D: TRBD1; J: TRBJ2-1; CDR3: ASTLAAPGQGWVDEQF
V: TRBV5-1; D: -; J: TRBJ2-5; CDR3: ASSLGVSETQY
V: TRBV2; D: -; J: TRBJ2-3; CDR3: ASTQGTASTDTQY
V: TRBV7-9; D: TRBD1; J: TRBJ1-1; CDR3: ASSPETGGNTEAF
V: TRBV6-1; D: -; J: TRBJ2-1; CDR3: ASSEYSGRVLGWVNEQF
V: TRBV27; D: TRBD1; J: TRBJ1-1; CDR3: ASSPDQGQGAPEAF
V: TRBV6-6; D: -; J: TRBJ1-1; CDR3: ASSPTGANTEAF
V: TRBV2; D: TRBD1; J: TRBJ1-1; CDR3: ASRLDRGGNTEAF
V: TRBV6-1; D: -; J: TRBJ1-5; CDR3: ASSVAGNRPQH
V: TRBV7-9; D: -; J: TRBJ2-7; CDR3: ASSSGGDEQY
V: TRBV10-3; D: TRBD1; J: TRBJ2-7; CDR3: AISRQGATYEQY
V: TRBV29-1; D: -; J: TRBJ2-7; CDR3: SVRGGHEQY
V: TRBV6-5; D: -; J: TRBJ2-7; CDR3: ASSLVGGTGEQY
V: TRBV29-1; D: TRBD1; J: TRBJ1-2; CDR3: SVEAGGHGYT
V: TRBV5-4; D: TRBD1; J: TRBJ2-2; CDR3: ASGDRGRTGELF
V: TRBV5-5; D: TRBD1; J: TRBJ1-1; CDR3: ASRDRVRTEAF
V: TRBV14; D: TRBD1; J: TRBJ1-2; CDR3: ASSHGTGAYGYT
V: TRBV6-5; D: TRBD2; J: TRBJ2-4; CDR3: ASSYSASGYKNIQY
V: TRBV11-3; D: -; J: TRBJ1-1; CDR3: ASSLLSGHIGTEAF
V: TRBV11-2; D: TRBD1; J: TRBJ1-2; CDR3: ASSLDGTGSVYGYT
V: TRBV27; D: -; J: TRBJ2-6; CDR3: ASSLLQGRGPGANVLT